The 7 T cell receptor beta chains below were found in one sample sequenced in a study of cytomegalovirus exposure and HLA in healthy donors (dated by TCRdb to about 2017). The library was obtained by the immunoSEQ multiplex PCR assay. For the multiplex PCR, a mixture combining 60 forward primers for TCR Vbeta segments and 13 reverse primers for TCR Jbeta segments was used. Imported from immuneACCESS, the table was reduced by TCRdb to in-frame sequences with V and J called. These copies leave out some clones; in studies compared against another copy, an unresolved V gene accounts for under half, and the cause of the remainder is not known. For this sample the table gives fewer than 150,000 clones, of which more than 75% were detected only once. Of the sample, almost 4% is held by the ten largest clones. The specimen was PBMCs. The receptors derive from a man in his late teens or twenties in good health and CMV-seronegative.

This clone was observed a few times. The chain links TRBV11-2 to TRBJ2-4, with unresolved D. Germline V gene sequence: CDR1 SGHAT, CDR2 FQNNGV. Trimming shortened V by 0 bases and J by 1 base, and 13 bases separated the two germline ends. The CDR3 contains 17 residues. This chain's CDR3 is CASSLEAVSGAKNIQYF. CDR3 nucleotide sequence: TGTGCCAGCAGCTTAGAGGCGGTGTCCGGGGCCAAAAACATTCAGTACTTC. The full variable domain, in which reference TRBV11-2 and TRBJ2-4 provide the parts outside the CDR3, is EAGVAQSPRYKIIEKRQSVAFWCNPISGHATLYWYQQILGQGPKLLIQFQNNGVVDDSQLPKDRFSAERLKGVDSTLKIQPAKLEDSAVYLCASSLEAVSGAKNIQYFGAGTRLSVL.

The V gene is TRBV11-2, the J gene TRBJ2-7, with D possibly TRBD2 on 6 matching bases. CDR1 is SGHAT, CDR2 FQNNGV, per germline. V lost 1 base and J lost 4, with 17 bases in between. There are 16 residues in the CDR3. The CDR3 here is CASSLVWGEENYEQYF. In DNA form, the CDR3 reads TGTGCCAGCAGCTTAGTCTGGGGGGAGGAGAATTACGAGCAGTACTTC. Looking up the rest from reference TRBV11-2 and TRBJ2-7 gives the full variable domain: EAGVAQSPRYKIIEKRQSVAFWCNPISGHATLYWYQQILGQGPKLLIQFQNNGVVDDSQLPKDRFSAERLKGVDSTLKIQPAKLEDSAVYLCASSLVWGEENYEQYFGPGTRLTVT.

The genes are TRBV5-1 and TRBJ2-2; 7 bases align to TRBD1. V lost 0 bases to trimming and J lost 3 bases; unmatched junction nucleotides: 2. CDR1 is SGHRS and CDR2 is YFSETQ in the germline V gene. The CDR3 is 15 residues long. CDR3 residues: CASSLGQGDTGELFF. The DNA of the CDR3 is TGCGCCAGCAGCTTGGGGCAGGGGGACACCGGGGAGCTGTTTTTT.

J is TRBJ2-2 and V is TRBV27; 8 bases fit TRBD2. V shed 6 bases and J 6 bases; nucleotides not matched to a gene: 6. From germline, CDR1 is MNHEY and CDR2 SMNVEV (reference sequence). CDR3 length: 14 amino acids. CDR3 loop: CASRVAGSAGELFF. The CDR3 DNA is TGTGCCAGCAGAGTAGCGGGGTCCGCCGGGGAGCTGTTTTTT.

The gene calls are TRBV13 and TRBJ1-2; perhaps TRBD1 as D (5 bases). The CDR3 is made up of 14 amino acids. Trimming stripped 3 bases from V and 0 bases from J, with 8 bases between. Germline lookup yields CDR1 PRHDT and CDR2 FYEKMQ (reference sequence). The CDR3 sequence: CASSFAGTNYGYTF. CDR3 sequence (DNA): TGTGCCAGCAGCTTCGCAGGGACTAACTATGGCTACACCTTC.

V is TRBV6-6 and J is TRBJ1-5; 9 bases are a match to TRBD1. CDR1 and CDR2 from the germline V gene are MNHNY and SVGAGI (reference sequence). This CDR3 has 15 residues. Trimming took 7 bases from V and 2 from J; bases not matched to a gene: 6. The CDR3 protein is CASTKDRGGNQPQHF. CDR3 coding DNA: TGTGCCAGCACCAAGGACAGGGGAGGCAATCAGCCCCAGCATTTT.

The chain uses TRBV9 and TRBJ2-7; the match to TRBD2 covers 7 bases. The CDR3 is 13 residues long. The germline V gene has CDR1 SGDLS and CDR2 YYNGEE. Trimming cost V 3 bases and J 5 bases; bases outside gene matches: 5. CDR3 amino acids: CASSDAGENEQYF. Written as DNA, the CDR3 is TGTGCCAGCAGCGACGCGGGAGAAAACGAGCAGTACTTC. The full variable domain, in which reference TRBV9 and TRBJ2-7 provide the parts outside the CDR3, is DSGVTQTPKHLITATGQRVTLRCSPRSGDLSVYWYQQSLDQGLQFLIQYYNGEERAKGNILERFSAQQFPDLHSELNLSSLELGDSALYFCASSDAGENEQYFGPGTRLTVT.